The next 4 T cell receptor beta chains were all read from a single sample in a study of blood T cell repertoires in COVID-19. TCRdb's table, derived via immunoSEQ multiplex PCR, lists solely in-frame clones and lacks some. The profile shows over 250,000 clones, approximately 90% of them singletons. Specimen: peripheral blood. The receptor source for this set is a man aged 55 to 70 who had recovered from COVID-19.

A word on this clone: The junction differs from germline at one of its ends, possibly a read error. The J gene is TRBJ1-2, the V gene TRBV11-2; tentatively, D is TRBD1 (5 bases). Per the germline V gene, CDR1 is SGHAT and CDR2 is FQNNGV. This CDR3 has 16 amino acids. Here the CDR3 reads CASNLVGVAALYGYTF. The DNA of the CDR3 is TGTGCCAGCAACTTAGTGGGGGTAGCGGCCCTCTATGGCTACACCTTC.

The chain recombines TRBV5-1 with TRBJ2-7, with a possible D match to TRBD2 (6 bases). The germline V gene has CDR1 SGHRS and CDR2 YFSETQ. The CDR3 length is 15 residues. Trimming removed 5 bases from V and 3 bases from J, with 18 bases in between. DNA for the CDR3: TGCGCCAGCAGGTGGGCACTCGGGGGAGGCTACGAGCAGTACTTC. Translating it yields CASRWALGGGYEQYF.

J is TRBJ1-3 and V is TRBV18; D is possibly TRBD1 (5 bases). Germline V gene data show CDR1 as KGHSH and CDR2 as LQKENI. This CDR3 is 17 amino acids long. Between the trimmed V and J ends, which lost 0 bases and 0 bases, there was a span of 12 bases. The DNA of the CDR3 is TGTGCCAGCTCACCACCAACAGGCCGCCTCTCTGGAAACACCATATATTTT. Its translation is CASSPPTGRLSGNTIYF.

The chain has TRBV5-4 and TRBJ2-7; a possible D gene is TRBD2 (6 bases). Deletions cut 4 bases from V and 5 bases from J, with 19 bases between. CDR1 and CDR2 (germline): SGHNT, YYREEE (reference sequence). This CDR3 is 15 amino acids long. This CDR3 is CASSAPGTERHEQYF. As DNA, the CDR3 is TGTGCCAGCAGCGCCCCCGGGACTGAAAGACACGAGCAGTACTTC. Full variable domain (rest looked up from reference TRBV5-4 and TRBJ2-7): ETGVTQSPTHLIKTRGQQVTLRCSSQSGHNTVSWYQQALGQGPQFIFQYYREEENGRGNFPPRFSGLQFPNYSSELNVNALELDDSALYLCASSAPGTERHEQYFGPGTRLTVT.